Listed below are T cell receptor beta chains from one sample, sequenced in a study of shared clonotypes between healthy human individuals. The assay was immunoSEQ multiplex PCR, and TCRdb's table has in-frame clones only and misses some. The sample has 740,000 or so clones, around 73% seen once. The sample comprised memory CD4+ T cells sorted from blood. The receptors were sampled from a woman in her twenties or thirties in good health. Each CDR3 is given with its conserved first and last residue. Fields, in order: V gene, clone size, D gene, J gene, CDR3 DNA, CDR3 protein. The D gene is left open where the match is weak. Clone sizes are given selectively: once, few, many, or a class where the clone is expanded.

>TRBV25-1|NA|TRBD2|TRBJ2-3
TGTGCCAGCAGTGAATCCCAGACTAGCGGAACCACAGATACGCAGTATTTT
CASSESQTSGTTDTQYF
>TRBV5-1|NA|NA|TRBJ2-5
TGCGCCAGCAGCTTGGCCGGGGGCATTCCTGAGACCCAGTACTTC
CASSLAGGIPETQYF
>TRBV28|NA|TRBD2|TRBJ2-3
TGTGCCAGCAGGGGAAGTAGAGCGGGGGGCACAGATACGCAGTATTTT
CASRGSRAGGTDTQYF
>TRBV14|many|NA|TRBJ2-3
TGTGCCAGCAGCCCCACTAGTTGGGGCACAGATACGCAGTATTTT
CASSPTSWGTDTQYF
>TRBV7-9|NA|NA|TRBJ1-2
TGTGCCAGCAGCTTAGTTCGGTCCCGGGGCTATGGCTACACCTTC
CASSLVRSRGYGYTF
>TRBV5-1|NA|TRBD2|TRBJ2-1
TGCGCCAGCAGCAGCGGGAGGGCTACGGATGAGCAGTTCTTC
CASSSGRATDEQFF
>TRBV6-1|few|TRBD2|TRBJ2-1
TGTGCCAGCAAGCCGGGACTAGCGTTCTACAATGAGCAGTTCTTC
CASKPGLAFYNEQFF
>TRBV29-1|NA|TRBD1|TRBJ1-3
TGCAGCGCCATCAGACAGGGGTTGAGCTCTGGAAACACCATATATTTT
CSAIRQGLSSGNTIYF
>TRBV28|NA|NA|TRBJ1-5
TGTGCCAGCAGTCGGGGTTGGGGCAATCAGCCCCAGCATTTT
CASSRGWGNQPQHF
>TRBV2|NA|NA|TRBJ1-1
TGTGCCAGCAGGGGGCTGAAGAGTACTGAAGCTTTCTTT
CASRGLKSTEAFF
>TRBV10-1|NA|TRBD1|TRBJ2-2
TGCGCCAGCAGTGGCCCAGGACAGGGGACCGGGGAGCTGTTTTTT
CASSGPGQGTGELFF
>TRBV2|NA|NA|TRBJ1-2
TGTGCCAGCACGGGTCTTAGGTATGGCTACACCTTC
CASTGLRYGYTF
>TRBV15|NA|TRBD2|TRBJ2-1
TGTGCCACCAGCAGTTTCGCGGGAGGGCGAGATGAGCAGTTCTTC
CATSSFAGGRDEQFF
>TRBV19|NA|NA|TRBJ2-2
TGTGCCAGTAGTACCCGACAGCCCGGGGAGCTGTTTTTT
CASSTRQPGELFF
>TRBV6-6|NA|TRBD1|TRBJ2-7
TGTGCCAGCAGTTACGACAGGGGCCCCTACGAGCAGTACTTC
CASSYDRGPYEQYF
>TRBV6-6|NA|NA|TRBJ2-7
TGTGCCAGCAGTTACTCGAGGTGGGCAGTCTACGAGCAGTACTTC
CASSYSRWAVYEQYF
>TRBV7-9|many|NA|TRBJ2-5
TGTGCCAGCAGCTTAGGCGCTGACTTTCAAGAGACCCAGTACTTC
CASSLGADFQETQYF
>TRBV11-2|NA|NA|TRBJ2-5
TGTGCCAGCAGCTTAAGGGGGGACCAGTACTTC
CASSLRGDQYF
>TRBV27|NA|TRBD1|TRBJ1-3
TGTGCCAGCAGTCCTGACAGGGAGGGGACTGGAAACACCATATATTTT
CASSPDREGTGNTIYF
>TRBV5-1|NA|TRBD1|TRBJ1-2
TGCGCCAGCAGAAAGACAGGGGGTGATGGCTACACCTTC
CASRKTGGDGYTF
>TRBV20-1|NA|NA|TRBJ2-7
TGCAGTGCCCTCATCTCTACGGAGCAGTACTTC
CSALISTEQYF
>TRBV7-9|NA|TRBD1|TRBJ2-2
TGTGCCAGCAGCCGAACTTGGGACAGGGGGCCCGGGGAGCTGTTTTTT
CASSRTWDRGPGELFF
>TRBV6-5|NA|NA|TRBJ2-1
TGTGCCAGCAGTTACTCTGAAAGACCCTCGGATGAGCAGTTCTTC
CASSYSERPSDEQFF
>TRBV6-5|NA|NA|TRBJ1-1
TGTGCCAGCAGTTACGACAGAGGTAACACTGAAGCTTTCTTT
CASSYDRGNTEAFF
>TRBV11-3|NA|NA|TRBJ1-5
TGTGCCAGCAGCTTAGAAGGCAGCAATCAGCCCCAGCATTTT
CASSLEGSNQPQHF
>TRBV6-5|NA|NA|TRBJ2-5
TGTGCCAGCAGTTACGGCGGACAAGAGACCCAGTACTTC
CASSYGGQETQYF